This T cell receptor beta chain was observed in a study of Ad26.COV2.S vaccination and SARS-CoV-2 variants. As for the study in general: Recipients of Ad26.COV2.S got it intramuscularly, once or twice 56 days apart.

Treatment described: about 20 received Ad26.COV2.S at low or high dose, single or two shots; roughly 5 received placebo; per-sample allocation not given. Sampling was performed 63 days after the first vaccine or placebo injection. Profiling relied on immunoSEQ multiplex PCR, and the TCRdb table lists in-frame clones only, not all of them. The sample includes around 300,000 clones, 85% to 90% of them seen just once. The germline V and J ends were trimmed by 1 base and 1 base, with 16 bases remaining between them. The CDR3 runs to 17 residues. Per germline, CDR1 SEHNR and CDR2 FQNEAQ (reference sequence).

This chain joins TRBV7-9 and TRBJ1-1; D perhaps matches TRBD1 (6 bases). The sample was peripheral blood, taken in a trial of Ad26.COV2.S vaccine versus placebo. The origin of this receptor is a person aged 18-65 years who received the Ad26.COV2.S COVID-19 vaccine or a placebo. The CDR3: CASSLVSGGHPNTEAFF. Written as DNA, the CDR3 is TGTGCCAGCAGCTTAGTATCTGGGGGGCATCCGAACACTGAAGCTTTCTTT.